This T cell receptor (beta chain) was captured in a study of blood T cell repertoires in COVID-19. Clones were read by immunoSEQ multiplex PCR, and TCRdb kept only the in-frame ones, dropping some. The table has 300,000 or so clones, roughly 92% seen once. Germline-derived CDR1 and CDR2 are SQVTM and ANQGSEA. This CDR3 has 14 residues. With 5 bases removed from V and 6 bases from J, the gap between germline ends came to 19 bases. Material for sequencing was peripheral blood. The receptor was isolated from a woman aged 25 to 45 with COVID-19, enrolled during active disease. This rearrangement joins TRBV29-1 to TRBJ1-1; D remains ambiguous. CDR3 nucleotides: TGCAGCGTTCTTTTGAGGGCTCGGGAAGCTGAAGCTTTCTTT. Amino acid sequence: CSVLLRAREAEAFF. Looking up the rest from reference TRBV29-1 and TRBJ1-1 gives the full variable domain: SAVISQKPSRDICQRGTSLTIQCQVDSQVTMMFWYRQQPGQSLTLIATANQGSEATYESGFVIDKFPISRPNLTFSTLTVSNMSPEDSSIYLCSVLLRAREAEAFFGQGTRLTVV.